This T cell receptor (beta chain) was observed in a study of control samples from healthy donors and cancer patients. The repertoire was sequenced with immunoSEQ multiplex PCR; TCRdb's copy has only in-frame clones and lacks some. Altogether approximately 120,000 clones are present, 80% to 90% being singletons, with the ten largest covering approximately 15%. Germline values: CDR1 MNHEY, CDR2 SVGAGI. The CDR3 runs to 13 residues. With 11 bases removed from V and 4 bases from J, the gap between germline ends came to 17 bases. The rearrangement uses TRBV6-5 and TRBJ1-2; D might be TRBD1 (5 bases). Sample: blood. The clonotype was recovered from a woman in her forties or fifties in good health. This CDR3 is CAAGGFRGYGYTF. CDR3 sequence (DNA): TGTGCCGCTGGGGGGTTTCGCGGCTATGGCTACACCTTC.